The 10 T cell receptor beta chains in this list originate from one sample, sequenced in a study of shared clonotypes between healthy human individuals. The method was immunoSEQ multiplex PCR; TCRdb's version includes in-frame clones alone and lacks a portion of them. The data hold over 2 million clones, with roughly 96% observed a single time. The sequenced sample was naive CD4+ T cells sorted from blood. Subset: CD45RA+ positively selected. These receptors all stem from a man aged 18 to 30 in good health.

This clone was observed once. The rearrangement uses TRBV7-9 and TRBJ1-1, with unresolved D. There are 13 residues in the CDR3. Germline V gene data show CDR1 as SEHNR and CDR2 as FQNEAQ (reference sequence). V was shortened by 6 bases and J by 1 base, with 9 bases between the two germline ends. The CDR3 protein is CASRLEPNTEAFF. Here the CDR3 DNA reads TGTGCCAGCAGGTTGGAACCGAACACTGAAGCTTTCTTT.

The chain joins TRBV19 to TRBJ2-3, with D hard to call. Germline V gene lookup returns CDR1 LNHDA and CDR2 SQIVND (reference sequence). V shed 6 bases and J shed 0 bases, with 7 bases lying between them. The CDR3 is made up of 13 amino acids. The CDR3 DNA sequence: TGTGCCAGTAGGGCCTCTAGCACAGATACGCAGTATTTT. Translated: CASRASSTDTQYF.

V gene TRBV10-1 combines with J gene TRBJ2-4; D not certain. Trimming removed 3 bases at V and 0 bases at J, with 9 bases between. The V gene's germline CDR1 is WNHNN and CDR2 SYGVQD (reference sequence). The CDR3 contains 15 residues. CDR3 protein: CASSEKSIAKNIQYF. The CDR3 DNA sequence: TGCGCCAGCAGTGAAAAATCGATAGCCAAAAACATTCAGTACTTC.

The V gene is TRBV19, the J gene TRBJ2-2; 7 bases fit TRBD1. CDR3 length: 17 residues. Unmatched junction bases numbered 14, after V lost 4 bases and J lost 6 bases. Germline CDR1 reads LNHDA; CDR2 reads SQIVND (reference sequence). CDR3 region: CASSTLPRQGRSGELFF. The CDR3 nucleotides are TGTGCCAGTAGTACCCTCCCGCGACAGGGTCGTTCCGGGGAGCTGTTTTTT.

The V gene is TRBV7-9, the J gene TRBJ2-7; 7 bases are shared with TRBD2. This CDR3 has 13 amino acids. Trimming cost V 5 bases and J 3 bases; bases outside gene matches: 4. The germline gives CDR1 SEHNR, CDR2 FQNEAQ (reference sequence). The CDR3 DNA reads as TGTGCCAGCAGCAACAGCGGGGTCTACGAGCAGTACTTC. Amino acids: CASSNSGVYEQYF.

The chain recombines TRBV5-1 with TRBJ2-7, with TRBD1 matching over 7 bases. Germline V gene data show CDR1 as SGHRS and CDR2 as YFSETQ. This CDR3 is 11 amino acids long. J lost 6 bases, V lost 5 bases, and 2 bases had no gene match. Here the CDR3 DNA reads TGCGCCAGCAGACAGGGGTCCGAGCAGTACTTC. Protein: CASRQGSEQYF.

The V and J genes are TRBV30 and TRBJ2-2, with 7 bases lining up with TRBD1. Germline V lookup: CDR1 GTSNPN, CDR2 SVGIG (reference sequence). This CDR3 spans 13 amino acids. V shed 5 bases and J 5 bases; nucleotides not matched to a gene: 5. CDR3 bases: TGTGCCTGGGACAGGGCATGGACCGGGGAGCTGTTTTTT. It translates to CAWDRAWTGELFF.

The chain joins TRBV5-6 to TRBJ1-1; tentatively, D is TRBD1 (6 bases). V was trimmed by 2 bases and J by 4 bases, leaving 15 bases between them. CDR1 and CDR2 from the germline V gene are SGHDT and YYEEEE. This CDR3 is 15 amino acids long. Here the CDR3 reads CASSLLQGLGTEAFF. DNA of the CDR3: TGTGCCAGCAGCTTACTTCAGGGGCTCGGCACTGAAGCTTTCTTT.

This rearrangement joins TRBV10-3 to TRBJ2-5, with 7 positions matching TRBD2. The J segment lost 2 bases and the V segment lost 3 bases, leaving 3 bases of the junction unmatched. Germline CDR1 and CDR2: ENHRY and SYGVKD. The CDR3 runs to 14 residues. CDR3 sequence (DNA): TGTGCCATCAGTGATGCAGCGGGGCAAGAGACCCAGTACTTC. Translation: CAISDAAGQETQYF.

The DNA for the CDR3 is TGTGCCAGCAGCTTAGAGGCACAAACTACCGGAGGGACCCAGTACTTC. It specifies CASSLEAQTTGGTQYF. The chain links TRBV7-2 to TRBJ2-5, with D possibly matching TRBD2 (5 bases). The CDR3 runs to 16 residues. Germline CDR1 and CDR2: SGHTA and FQGNSA. The V and J ends lost 1 base and 7 bases respectively, with 19 bases between them.